Shown below are 15 T cell receptor beta chains from a single sample sequenced in a study of blood T cell repertoires in COVID-19. Data came from immunoSEQ multiplex PCR; TCRdb stores just in-frame clones and leaves some out. The sample shows roughly 120,000 clones, under 80% of them seen only once. Sequenced sample: peripheral blood. The origin of the receptors is a man aged 45 to 65 with acute or convalescent COVID-19.

This rearrangement joins TRBV19 to TRBJ1-4; D might be TRBD1 (5 bases). Trimming took 6 bases from V and 0 from J, leaving 8 bases between them. This CDR3 has 14 residues. The germline V gene encodes CDR1 LNHDA and CDR2 SQIVND (reference sequence). CDR3: CASSVTATNEKLFF. In DNA, the CDR3 is TGTGCCAGTAGCGTGACAGCAACTAATGAAAAACTGTTTTTT.

The chain employs TRBV4-1 and TRBJ2-1; D not resolved. Deletions cut 3 bases from V and 6 bases from J, with 3 bases between. The CDR3 sequence is 11 residues long. Germline-derived CDR1 and CDR2 are MGHRA and YSYEKL. This CDR3 reads CASSHFNEQFF. CDR3 sequence (DNA): TGCGCCAGCAGCCACTTCAATGAGCAGTTCTTC.

The rearrangement joins TRBV7-3 to TRBJ2-5, with D perhaps matching TRBD1 (6 bases). Germline values: CDR1 SGHTA, CDR2 FQGTGA. V lost 4 bases to trimming and J lost 5 bases, with 17 bases between them. This CDR3 has 15 amino acids. In DNA, the CDR3 is TGTGCCAGCAGCTCCGGACAGCCCGGCCGGGAGACCCAGTACTTC. Residues: CASSSGQPGRETQYF.

The chain has TRBV24-1 and TRBJ1-2; a weak D match, TRBD1 (6 bases). Germline values: CDR1 KGHDR, CDR2 SFDVKD. Trimming removed 4 bases from V and 7 bases from J, with 12 bases in between. The CDR3 is 13 residues long. The DNA of the CDR3 is TGTGCCACCAGTGACTATAGACAGGCTGGCTACACCTTC. Protein: CATSDYRQAGYTF.

This clone was observed once. The chain carries TRBV19 and TRBJ2-6, with TRBD1 identical over 7 bases. J lost 1 base, V lost 4 bases, and 4 bases had no gene match. Germline assignment: CDR1 LNHDA and CDR2 SQIVND (reference sequence). This CDR3 is built from 16 residues. The CDR3 protein is CASSNRQGSGANVLTF. The CDR3 region has the DNA TGTGCCAGTAGTAATAGACAGGGATCTGGGGCCAACGTCCTGACTTTC.

The chain joins TRBV7-8 to TRBJ1-4; a weak D match, TRBD1 (5 bases). In germline, CDR1 is SGHVS, CDR2 FQNEAQ. The CDR3 has 15 residues. Trimming took off 2 bases at V and 3 bases at J, with 10 bases between the two ends. The CDR3 region has the DNA TGTGCCAGCAGCTTAAATAGGGGTGCTAATGAAAAACTGTTTTTT. Its translation: CASSLNRGANEKLFF.

V and J are TRBV15 and TRBJ1-4; D is perhaps TRBD1 (5 bases). CDR1 is LNHNV, CDR2 YYDKDF, per germline (reference sequence). The CDR3 spans 15 residues. V gave up 1 base and J gave up 2 bases, with 8 bases separating them. The DNA of the CDR3 is TGTGCCACCAGCAGAGCAGGGTCTACTAATGAAAAACTGTTTTTT. It translates to CATSRAGSTNEKLFF. The full variable domain, its missing parts supplied by reference TRBV15 and TRBJ1-4, is DAMVIQNPRYQVTQFGKPVTLSCSQTLNHNVMYWYQQKSSQAPKLLFHYYDKDFNNEADTPDNFQSRRPNTSFCFLDIRSPGLGDTAMYLCATSRAGSTNEKLFFGSGTQLSVL.

V and J are TRBV5-1 and TRBJ1-3; D is unclear. Germline V gives CDR1 SGHRS, CDR2 YFSETQ. The CDR3 totals 15 residues. V dropped 4 bases and J dropped 2 bases, with 13 bases sitting between them. CDR3 coding DNA: TGCGCCAGCAGCCCCGACGGAGGCCCTGGAAACACCATATATTTT. Translated: CASSPDGGPGNTIYF.

V and J are TRBV28 and TRBJ2-2; TRBD1 might be the D (6 bases). Trimming removed 6 bases at V and 6 bases at J, with 17 bases between. Germline-derived CDR1 and CDR2 are MDHEN and SYDVKM. The CDR3 is 15 amino acids. CDR3 DNA: TGTGCCAGCAGCCGAACAGGGATTGGGGCCGGGGAGCTGTTTTTT. It encodes CASSRTGIGAGELFF.

This chain joins TRBV2 and TRBJ2-1, with TRBD1 as a possible D gene (5 bases). V was clipped by 3 bases and J by 4 bases, with 13 bases between them. The V gene's germline CDR1 is SNHLY and CDR2 FYNNEI. The CDR3 loop spans 15 amino acids. The CDR3 loop reads CASSEARAPYNEQFF. The CDR3 DNA reads TGTGCCAGCAGTGAGGCCAGGGCCCCATACAATGAGCAGTTCTTC.

A remark on this clone: A much larger clone lies one base from this, so it may be a read error. The chain couples TRBV4-1 to TRBJ2-7, with D tentatively TRBD2 (5 bases). The CDR3 runs 15 residues. Germline V gives CDR1 MGHRA, CDR2 YSYEKL. V dropped 3 bases and J dropped 6 bases, with 18 bases sitting between them. The CDR3 sequence is CASSQLSGASSEQYF. For the CDR3, the DNA is TGCGCCAGCAGCCAGCTAAGCGGAGCTAGCAGCGAGCAGTACTTC.

DNA of the CDR3: TGCGCCAGCAGCTTCGTGGGGGGGCACACAGATACGCAGTATTTT. It codes for CASSFVGGHTDTQYF. The chain combines TRBV5-1 with TRBJ2-3, with a weak D call TRBD2 (7 bases). The germline CDR1 and CDR2 sequences are SGHRS and YFSETQ. There are 15 residues in the CDR3. The V gene lost 2 bases and the J gene lost 2 bases, with 12 bases spanning the gap.

The genes are TRBV7-3 and TRBJ1-6; D is perhaps TRBD1 (6 bases). Trimming took off 5 bases at V and 7 bases at J, with 12 bases between the two ends. Per the germline V gene, CDR1 is SGHTA and CDR2 is FQGTGA. The CDR3 sequence is 14 residues long. CDR3 amino acids: CASSMDSNNSPLHF. CDR3 DNA: TGTGCCAGCAGCATGGACAGTAACAATTCACCCCTCCACTTT. Using reference TRBV7-3 and TRBJ1-6 for the parts outside the CDR3, the full variable domain is GAGVSQTPSNKVTEKGKYVELRCDPISGHTALYWYRQSLGQGPEFLIYFQGTGAADDSGLPNDRFFAVRPEGSVSTLKIQRTERGDSAVYLCASSMDSNNSPLHFGNGTRLTVT.

This clone was recorded only once. V gene TRBV7-3 combines with J gene TRBJ1-2; D might be TRBD1 (6 bases). The germline V gene has CDR1 SGHTA and CDR2 FQGTGA. The ends were cut back, 0 bases at V and 6 bases at J, with 14 bases in the middle. The CDR3 runs 15 residues. CDR3 DNA: TGTGCCAGCAGCTTAACAAGGCAGGGGAGTCATGGCTACACCTTC. Translated, it gives CASSLTRQGSHGYTF.

V usage is TRBV25-1 and J usage is TRBJ2-7; 10 nucleotides agree with TRBD1. The CDR3 has 13 amino acids. The germline V gene has CDR1 MGHDK and CDR2 SYGVNS. The V and J ends lost 0 bases and 12 bases, in that order; junction bases with no gene match: 5. In DNA form, the CDR3 reads TGTGCCAGCAGTGAATATGACAGGGGGCTTTTGTACTTC. Its translation: CASSEYDRGLLYF.